What follows describes a single T cell receptor (beta chain). Antigen: not known. The PCR had 60 Vbeta and 13 Jbeta primers. Original handling: Later, an analysis found some 80 million unique TCR beta chains, and roughly 9.9 million of these were shared. Only in-frame clones appear in the TCRdb table, and some are missing; sequencing was by immunoSEQ multiplex PCR. D and trimming come from the DNA, and the V and J calls and clone size come from that table. The profile covers under 200,000 clones, with approximately 67% appearing a single time and 4.5% taken by the ten largest. This sample was taken from a study of cytomegalovirus exposure and HLA in healthy donors. In the study overall: About 80 million unique TCRs from HLA-typed donors were held in an early data release. Findings and limits, study-wide: The authors later linked a missense DCLRE1C variant to TCR beta V- and J-gene trimming. There were reportedly fewer N-insertions in an Asian-associated ancestry cluster than the approximately 670-donor mean, in a later analysis.

Trimming cost V 0 bases and J 8 bases, with 12 bases left between them. The CDR3 spans 14 residues. The germline gives CDR1 SGHRS, CDR2 YFSETQ. The V call is TRBV5-1, the J call TRBJ2-1; D ambiguous. This receptor was taken from a woman aged 18-30 years in good health and CMV-seropositive. Source material: PBMCs. The CDR3 coding sequence is TGCGCCAGCAGCTTGGGTCCCAGTACCCATGAGCAGTTCTTC. As protein: CASSLGPSTHEQFF.